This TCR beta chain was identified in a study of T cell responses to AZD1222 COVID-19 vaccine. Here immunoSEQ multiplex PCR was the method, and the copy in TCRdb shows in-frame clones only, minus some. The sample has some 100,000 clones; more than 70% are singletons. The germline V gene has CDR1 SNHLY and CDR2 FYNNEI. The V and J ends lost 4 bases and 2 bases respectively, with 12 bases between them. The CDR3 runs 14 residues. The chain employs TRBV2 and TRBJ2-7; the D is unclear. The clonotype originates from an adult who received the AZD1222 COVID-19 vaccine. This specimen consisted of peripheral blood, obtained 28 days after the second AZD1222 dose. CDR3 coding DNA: TGTGCCAGCAGTGCACAGCCAAACCCCTACGAGCAGTACTTC. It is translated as CASSAQPNPYEQYF.